This T cell receptor (beta chain) is from a study of pediatric ulcerative colitis. Measured with immunoSEQ multiplex PCR; TCRdb has only the in-frame clones, and not every one. The sample lists 15,000 to 20,000 clones, around 80% occurring once. As for this clone: Its specificity is unknown.

Whole-study results and caveats: All ulcerative colitis patients, but no controls, carried a couple of rectal clonotypes. This repertoire reflects total lymphocytes rather than subpopulations like regulatory T cells. Clonal expansions reduced rectal repertoire diversity in acute severe colitis. Ulcerative colitis patients shared more blood-rectal clones than controls.

During colonoscopy, one to two rectal pinch biopsies were collected. The sample taken for sequencing was gut tissue. This clonotype was obtained from a boy younger than 18 who was a control in a study of pediatric ulcerative colitis.

CDR3 DNA sequence: TGTGCCAGCAGCTTAGGGAATCGAGGGGACTACGAGCAGTACTTC. Translating it yields CASSLGNRGDYEQYF. This chain uses TRBV7-9 with TRBJ2-7; perhaps D is TRBD1 or TRBD2 (5 bases each). The CDR3 is 15 amino acids. V was pared by 1 base and J by 3 bases, with 13 bases between. Germline V gives CDR1 SEHNR, CDR2 FQNEAQ (reference sequence).